A selection of T cell receptor beta chains follows, all from one sample in a study of cytomegalovirus exposure and HLA in healthy donors. TCRdb's table, derived via immunoSEQ multiplex PCR, lists solely in-frame clones and lacks some. This table holds approximately 110,000 clones, around 73% found once. Sequenced: PBMCs. The receptor set was obtained from a middle-aged woman in good health and CMV-seropositive. Both conserved end residues are part of each CDR3. The D gene is left open where the match is weak.

v_call d_call cdr3_aa
TRBV19 . CASKTGNYGYTF
TRBV7-6 . CASSFSDQETQYF
TRBV18 . CASSPRTTTNTEAFF
TRBV20-1 . CSMSSAETQYF
TRBV4-1 . CASSQVVDYQETQYF
TRBV7-9 . CASSSMTGDTEAFF
TRBV10-3 . CAITGDSPVAGYTF
TRBV4-2 TRBD2 CASSRYLSSGGAYEQYF
TRBV7-3 . CASSLQGVVGAETQYF
TRBV5-4 TRBD1 CASSLQGGETQYF
TRBV19 TRBD1 CASSTAGTGRGQPQHF
TRBV6-5 TRBD1 CASSGQGIGYEQYF
TRBV11-3 . CASSLDAGNTEAFF
TRBV6-5 . CASKLGPNSPLHF
TRBV7-2 TRBD1 CASSRDRALLVTDTQYF
TRBV2 . CASSDGLGGEAFF
TRBV9 TRBD2 CASSVGSGGSYEQYF
TRBV5-4 TRBD1 CASSGDSDSPLHF
TRBV6-5 TRBD2 CASSYSPTGGYEQYF
TRBV13 . CASSVRGSYGYTF
TRBV10-3 TRBD1 CATQTSGQGPYTF
TRBV6-6 TRBD1 CASSYTGDTEAFF
TRBV7-9 . CASSREWGPDTQYF
TRBV7-3 . CASSLAGPTDTQYF
TRBV5-6 TRBD1 CASSGRDSFEQFF
TRBV2 . CASSDGQVFFSYEQYF
TRBV5-6 TRBD1 CASSSGTGVDYTF
TRBV7-5 . CARSFWKSGGQGAGRPQHF
TRBV6-1 TRBD1 CASSGLDRDQPQHF
TRBV7-6 . CASSFDLAATEAFF
TRBV19 TRBD1 CASSMDRGNTEAFF
TRBV18 . CASSERSTDTQYF
TRBV18 . CASSPSGVNTEAFF
TRBV7-6 TRBD1 CASSLAGTGSGANVLTF
TRBV5-4 TRBD1 CASSGTGQLNTEAFF
TRBV7-9 . CASSHGQNNQPQHF
TRBV10-3 . CAISESLGSDEAFF
TRBV7-2 . CASSLWGRTGEQFF
TRBV9 . CASSPWGGTGTEAFF
TRBV7-7 TRBD1 CASSSSFRDRSYSNQPQHF
TRBV11-2 . CASSLGGSGNTIYF
TRBV7-6 . CASSFSNSPLHF
TRBV18 . CASSPYPGDGYTF
TRBV4-1 . CASSQRRGYEQYF
TRBV7-9 . CASSSHRVSTDTQYF
TRBV15 . CATSRDGPGVEQYF
TRBV7-2 TRBD1 CASSPRRTGGPDTQYF
TRBV6-1 . CASSVYRGGVIQPQHF
TRBV5-1 . CASSRAGSSYEQYF
TRBV7-6 TRBD1 CASSLGDRVTYEQYF
TRBV25-1 . CASSESTGTEAFF
TRBV29-1 . CSVAGWNTEAFF
TRBV29-1 . CSVRKDLSTDTQYF
TRBV18 TRBD1 CASSPRDRVDTEAFF
TRBV19 . CASSLQLTVHNEQFF
TRBV7-9 . CASSTGIYEQYF
TRBV7-2 . CASSLNPPGTSTDTQYF
TRBV7-9 . CASSKAPGNTGELFF
TRBV5-1 . CASSATAVIHYGYTF
TRBV5-4 TRBD2 CASSLGAGGANTGELFF